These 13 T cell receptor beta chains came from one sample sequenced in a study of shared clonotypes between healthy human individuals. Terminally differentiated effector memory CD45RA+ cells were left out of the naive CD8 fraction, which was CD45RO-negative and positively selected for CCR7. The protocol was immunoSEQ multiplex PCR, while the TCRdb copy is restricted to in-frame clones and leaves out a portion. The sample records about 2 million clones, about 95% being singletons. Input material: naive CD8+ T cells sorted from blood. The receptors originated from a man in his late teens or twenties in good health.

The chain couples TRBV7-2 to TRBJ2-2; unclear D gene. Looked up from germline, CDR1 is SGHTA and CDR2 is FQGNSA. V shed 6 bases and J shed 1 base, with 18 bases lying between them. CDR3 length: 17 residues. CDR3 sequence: CASSLPGWVVNTGELFF. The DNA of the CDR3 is TGTGCCAGCAGTTTACCGGGCTGGGTTGTGAACACCGGGGAGCTGTTTTTT.

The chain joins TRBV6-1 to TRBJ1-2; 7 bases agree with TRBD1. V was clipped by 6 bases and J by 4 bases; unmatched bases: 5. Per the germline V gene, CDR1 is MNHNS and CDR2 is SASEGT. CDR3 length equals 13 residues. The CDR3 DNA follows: TGTGCCAGCAGCGCGACAGGGCCCTATGGCTACACCTTC. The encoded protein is CASSATGPYGYTF.

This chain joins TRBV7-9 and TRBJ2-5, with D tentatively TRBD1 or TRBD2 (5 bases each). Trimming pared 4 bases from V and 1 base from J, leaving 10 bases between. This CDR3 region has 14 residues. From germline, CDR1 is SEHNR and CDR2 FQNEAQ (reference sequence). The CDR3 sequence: CASSSGRTQETQYF. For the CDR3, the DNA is TGTGCCAGCAGCTCGGGACGGACCCAAGAGACCCAGTACTTC.

The CDR3 loop is CASSPGTDTGELFF. The DNA of the CDR3 is TGTGCCAGCAGCCCCGGGACGGACACCGGGGAGCTGTTTTTT. The V and J genes are TRBV7-3 and TRBJ2-2; D might be TRBD1 or TRBD2, each matching 5 bases. The CDR3 totals 14 residues. CDR1 SGHTA and CDR2 FQGTGA come from the germline V gene. V was pared by 5 bases and J by 3 bases, with 10 bases between.

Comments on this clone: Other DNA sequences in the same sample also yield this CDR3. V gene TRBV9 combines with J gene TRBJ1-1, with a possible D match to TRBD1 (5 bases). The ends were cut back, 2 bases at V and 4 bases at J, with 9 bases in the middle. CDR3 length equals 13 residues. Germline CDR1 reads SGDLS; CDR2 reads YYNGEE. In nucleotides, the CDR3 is TGTGCCAGCAGCGTGGGGGGAGCCACTGAAGCTTTCTTT. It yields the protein CASSVGGATEAFF.

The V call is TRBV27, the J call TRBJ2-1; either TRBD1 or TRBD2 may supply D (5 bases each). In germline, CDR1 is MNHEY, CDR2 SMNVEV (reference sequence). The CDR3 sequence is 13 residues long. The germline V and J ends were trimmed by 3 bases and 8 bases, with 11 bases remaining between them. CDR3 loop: CASSLGVGHEQFF. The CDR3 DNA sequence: TGTGCCAGCAGTTTGGGGGTCGGGCATGAGCAGTTCTTC.

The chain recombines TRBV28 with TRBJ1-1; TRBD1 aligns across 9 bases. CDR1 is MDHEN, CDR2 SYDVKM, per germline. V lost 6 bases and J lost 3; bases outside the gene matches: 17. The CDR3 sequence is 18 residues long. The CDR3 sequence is CASSTTLVGQGVYTEAFF. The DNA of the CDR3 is TGTGCCAGCAGCACCACTCTAGTGGGACAGGGAGTCTACACTGAAGCTTTCTTT.

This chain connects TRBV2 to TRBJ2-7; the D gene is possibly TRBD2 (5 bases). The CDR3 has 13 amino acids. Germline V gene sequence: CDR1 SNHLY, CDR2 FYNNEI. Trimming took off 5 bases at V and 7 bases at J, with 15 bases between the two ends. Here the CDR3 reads CASSQRAYGEQYF. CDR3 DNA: TGTGCCAGCAGTCAGAGGGCCTACGGGGAGCAGTACTTC.

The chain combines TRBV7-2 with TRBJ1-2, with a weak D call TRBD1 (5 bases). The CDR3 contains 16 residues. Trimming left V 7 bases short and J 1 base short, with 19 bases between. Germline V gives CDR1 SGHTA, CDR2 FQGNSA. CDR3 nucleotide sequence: TGTGCCAGCACGGACGGGGGGGGGAGTGTTAACTATGGCTACACCTTC. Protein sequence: CASTDGGGSVNYGYTF.

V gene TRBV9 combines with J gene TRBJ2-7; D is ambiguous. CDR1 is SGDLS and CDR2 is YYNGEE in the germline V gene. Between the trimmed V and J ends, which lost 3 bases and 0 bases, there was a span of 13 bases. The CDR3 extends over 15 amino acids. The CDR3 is CASSGGGSRSYEQYF. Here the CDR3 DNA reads TGTGCCAGCAGCGGGGGTGGAAGTCGCTCCTACGAGCAGTACTTC.

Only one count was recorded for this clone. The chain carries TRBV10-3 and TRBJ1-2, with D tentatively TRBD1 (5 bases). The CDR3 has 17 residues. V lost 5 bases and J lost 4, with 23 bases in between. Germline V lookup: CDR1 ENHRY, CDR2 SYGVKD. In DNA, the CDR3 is TGTGCCATCAGTCACAAACTTTCTGGGGGGATTCTCTATGGCTACACCTTC. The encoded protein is CAISHKLSGGILYGYTF.

This chain's CDR3 is CASSIDHNGYSYEQYF. The CDR3 DNA reads as TGTGCCAGTAGTATAGATCACAACGGCTACTCCTACGAGCAGTACTTC. This chain links TRBV19 with TRBJ2-7; D unresolved. Trimming cost V 0 bases and J 0 bases, with 12 bases left between them. The CDR3 spans 16 residues. CDR1 and CDR2 (germline): LNHDA, SQIVND (reference sequence).

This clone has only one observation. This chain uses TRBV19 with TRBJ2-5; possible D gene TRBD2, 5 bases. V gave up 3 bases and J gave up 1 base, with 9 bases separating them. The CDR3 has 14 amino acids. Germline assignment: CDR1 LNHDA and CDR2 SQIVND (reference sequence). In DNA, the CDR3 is TGTGCCAGTAGTATGGGCCGGGGCCAAGAGACCCAGTACTTC. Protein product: CASSMGRGQETQYF.